This TCR beta chain was sequenced in a study of human T cells and chemical hapten exposure. Study summary: Predominantly women, the patients had alopecia areata, totalis or universalis.

This clonotype was picked up many times. Its specificity is not known. One entry per CDR3 protein, called by TCRdb with MiXCR from the RACE reads. Of roughly 380,000 distinct CDR3 sequences listed, roughly 5% are singletons. Points from the study as a whole: The count of PT1 expanded TCRs correlated positively with patch test score.

Time point specified: patch test 1, 2 weeks after DPC sensitization. Noted treatment: therapeutic diphenylcyclopropenone sensitization with weekly scalp DPC. The CDR3 has 15 residues. V lost 6 bases and J lost 8, with 17 bases in between. Germline assignment: CDR1 MNHEY and CDR2 SVGAGI. This receptor was identified in a woman between 45 and 65 years old with alopecia areata. Some clones in this sample may be carry-over from other donors' samples. The material was whole blood, obtained in connection with sensitization to the hapten diphenylcyclopropenone (DPC). The chain is built from TRBV6-5 and TRBJ1-6, with no clear D. The CDR3 sequence: CASRNRAPKDSPLHF. CDR3 in DNA: TGTGCCAGCAGGAACAGAGCCCCCAAGGATTCACCCCTCCACTTT.